This T cell receptor (beta chain) is from a study of regulatory T cells in long-lasting Graves disease. For the study at large: Positivity for TSH receptor antibodies plus over 5 years of antithyroid drugs meant persistent Graves' disease.

V lost 6 bases, J lost 1 base, and 9 bases lay in between. Germline V gives CDR1 MNHEY, CDR2 SVGEGT. The CDR3 has 13 amino acids. TCR beta libraries were built with iRepertoire HTBI primers and Arm-PCR of CDR3 regions. TCRdb reprocessed the multiplex PCR reads with MiXCR, giving one entry per CDR3 protein. The sample consists of 400,000 to 600,000 distinct CDR3 sequences, around a fifth of them appearing once. In this sample, this clonotype turned up a few times. Its antigen is as yet unknown. Study-wide findings and caveats: Newly diagnosed disease favored TRBV20-1 and TRBJ2-1 over persistent disease.

The time point was: persistent/refractory GD, antithyroid drugs over 5 years with positive TRAb. Extracted PBMC RNA gave rise to the TCR library. The peripheral blood volume drawn was about 9 milliliters, and it was collected into EDTA tubes. The source material was peripheral blood mononuclear cells (PBMCs), sampled when the disease was refractory, from a patient treated with antithyroid drugs. The chain is built from TRBV6-2 or TRBV6-3 and TRBJ2-5, with unresolved D. This receptor was obtained from a female donor with Graves disease. The DNA for the CDR3 is TGTGCCAGCAGAGAGACAACCCAAGAGACCCAGTACTTC. It specifies CASRETTQETQYF.